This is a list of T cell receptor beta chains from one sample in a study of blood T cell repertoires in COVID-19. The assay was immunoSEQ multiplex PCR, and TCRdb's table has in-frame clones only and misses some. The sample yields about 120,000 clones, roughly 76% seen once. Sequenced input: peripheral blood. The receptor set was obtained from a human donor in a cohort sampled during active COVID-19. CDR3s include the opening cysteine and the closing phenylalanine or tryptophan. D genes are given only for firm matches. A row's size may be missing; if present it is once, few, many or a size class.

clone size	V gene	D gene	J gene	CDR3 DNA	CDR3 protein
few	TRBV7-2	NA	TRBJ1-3	TGTGCCAGCACAGTCGACAGGACTGGAAACACCATATATTTT	CASTVDRTGNTIYF
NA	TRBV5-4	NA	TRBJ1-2	TGTGCCAGCAGCTTGAATCAGGGGACGTACGGCTACACCTTC	CASSLNQGTYGYTF
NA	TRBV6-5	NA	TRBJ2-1	TGTGCCAGCACAGAAGTCCGCGGTCAGCAGTTCTTC	CASTEVRGQQFF
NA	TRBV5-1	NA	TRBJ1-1	TGCGCCAGCAGCCTGGGGGAGTCCACTGAAGCTTTCTTT	CASSLGESTEAFF
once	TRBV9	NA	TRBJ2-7	TGTGCCAGCAGCCATGGGGGCTCAGGCTACGAGCAGTACTTC	CASSHGGSGYEQYF
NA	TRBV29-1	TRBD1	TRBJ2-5	TGCAGCGTCCCCCTAGGGGGCGGAACGCCGCTCGGGCAAGAGACCCAGTACTTC	CSVPLGGGTPLGQETQYF
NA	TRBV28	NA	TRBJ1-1	TGTGCCAGCAGCCCCCTAGCGCTTGGCGCTTTCTTT	CASSPLALGAFF
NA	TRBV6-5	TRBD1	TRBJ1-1	TGTGCCAGCCGCGGGACAGGCAACCCTGAAGCTTTCTTT	CASRGTGNPEAFF
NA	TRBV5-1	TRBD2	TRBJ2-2	TGCGCCAGCAGCTCACTAGCGGGAGGCAACACCGGGGAGCTGTTTTTT	CASSSLAGGNTGELFF
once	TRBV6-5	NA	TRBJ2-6	TGTGCCAGCAGTTGGGACGGGAGCTCTGGGGCCAACGTCCTGACTTTC	CASSWDGSSGANVLTF
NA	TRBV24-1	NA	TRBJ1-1	TGTGCCACCAGTGATAGGGGCGGTTGGGTAGACACTGAAGCTTTCTTT	CATSDRGGWVDTEAFF
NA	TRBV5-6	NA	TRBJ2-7	TGTGCCAGCAGCTTGGCCATATTCGGCGAGCAGTACTTC	CASSLAIFGEQYF
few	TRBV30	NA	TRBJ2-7	TGTGCCTGGAGCCGCGGGACAGAAACCTACGAGCAGTACTTC	CAWSRGTETYEQYF
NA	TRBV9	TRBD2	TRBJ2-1	TGTGCCAGCAGCCCCCGACTAGCGGCAAACAATGAGCAGTTCTTC	CASSPRLAANNEQFF
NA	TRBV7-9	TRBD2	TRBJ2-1	TGTGCCAGCAGCATCCTTAGCGGGGGGGCCCGGAATGAGCAGTTCTTC	CASSILSGGARNEQFF
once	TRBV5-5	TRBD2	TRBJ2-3	TGTGCCAGCAGCCGGACTAGTGTTAGCACAGATACGCAGTATTTT	CASSRTSVSTDTQYF
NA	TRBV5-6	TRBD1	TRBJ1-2	TGTGCCAGCAGCCGGACAGGGCTTTATCGCGATGGCTACACCTTC	CASSRTGLYRDGYTF
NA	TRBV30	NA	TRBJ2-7	TGTGCCTGGAGTAGAACAGGTATATACGAGCAGTACTTC	CAWSRTGIYEQYF
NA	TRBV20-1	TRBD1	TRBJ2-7	TGCAGTGCTAGTGACAGGGGGGTGTACGAGCAGTACTTC	CSASDRGVYEQYF
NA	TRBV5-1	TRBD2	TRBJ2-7	TGCGCCAGCAGCGGGGGAGCGGGGGGTTCCTACGAGCAGTACTTC	CASSGGAGGSYEQYF
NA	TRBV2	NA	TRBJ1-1	TGTGCCAGCAGCCAATACACTGAAGCTTTCTTT	CASSQYTEAFF
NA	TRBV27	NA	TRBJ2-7	TGTGCCAGCAGTTCCCTACTTTCCTACGAGCAGTACTTC	CASSSLLSYEQYF
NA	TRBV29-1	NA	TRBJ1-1	TGCAGCGTTTTAGGTGGGGCAAAAGGGGGTTCGTCTGAAGCTTTCTTT	CSVLGGAKGGSSEAFF
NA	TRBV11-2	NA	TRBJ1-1	TGTGCCAGCAGCTTGGATATGACAGCGAACACTGAAGCTTTCTTT	CASSLDMTANTEAFF